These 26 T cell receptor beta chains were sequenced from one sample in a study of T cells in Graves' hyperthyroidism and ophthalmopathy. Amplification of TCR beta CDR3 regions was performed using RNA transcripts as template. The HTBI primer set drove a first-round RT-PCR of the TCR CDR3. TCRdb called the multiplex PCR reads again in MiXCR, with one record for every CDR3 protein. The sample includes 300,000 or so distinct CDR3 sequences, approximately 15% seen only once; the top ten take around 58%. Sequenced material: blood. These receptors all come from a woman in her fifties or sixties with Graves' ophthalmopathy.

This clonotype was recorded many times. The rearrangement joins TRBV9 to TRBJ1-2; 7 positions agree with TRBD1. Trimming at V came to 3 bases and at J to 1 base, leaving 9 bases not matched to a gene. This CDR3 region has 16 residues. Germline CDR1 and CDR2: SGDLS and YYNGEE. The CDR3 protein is CASSDTGTAINYGYTF. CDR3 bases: TGTGCCAGCAGCGATACCGGGACAGCGATTAACTATGGCTACACCTTC. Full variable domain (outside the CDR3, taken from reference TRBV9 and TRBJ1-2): DSGVTQTPKHLITATGQRVTLRCSPRSGDLSVYWYQQSLDQGLQFLIQYYNGEERAKGNILERFSAQQFPDLHSELNLSSLELGDSALYFCASSDTGTAINYGYTFGSGTRLTVV.

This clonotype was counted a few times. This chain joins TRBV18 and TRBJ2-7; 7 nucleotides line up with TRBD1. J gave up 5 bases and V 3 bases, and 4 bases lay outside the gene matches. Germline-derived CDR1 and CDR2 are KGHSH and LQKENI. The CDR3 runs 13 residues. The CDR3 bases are TGTGCCAGCTCACCCCGACAGGGTGACGAGCAGTACTTC. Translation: CASSPRQGDEQYF.

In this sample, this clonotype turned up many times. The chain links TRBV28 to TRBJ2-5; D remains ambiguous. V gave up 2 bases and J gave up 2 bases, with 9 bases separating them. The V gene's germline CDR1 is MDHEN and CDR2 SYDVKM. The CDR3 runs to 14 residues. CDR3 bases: TGTGCCAGCAGTTTACCGACATTTCAAGAGACCCAGTACTTC. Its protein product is CASSLPTFQETQYF.

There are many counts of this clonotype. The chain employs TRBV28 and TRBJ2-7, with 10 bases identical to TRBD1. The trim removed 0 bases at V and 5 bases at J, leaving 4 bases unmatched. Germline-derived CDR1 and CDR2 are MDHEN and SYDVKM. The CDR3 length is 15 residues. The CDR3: CASSLWGTGANEQYF. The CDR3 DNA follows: TGTGCCAGCAGTTTATGGGGGACAGGGGCCAACGAGCAGTACTTC.

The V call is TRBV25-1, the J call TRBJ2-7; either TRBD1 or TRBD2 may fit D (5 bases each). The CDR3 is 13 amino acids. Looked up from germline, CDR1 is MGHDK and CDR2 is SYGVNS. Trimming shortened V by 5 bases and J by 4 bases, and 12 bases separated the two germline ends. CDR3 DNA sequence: TGTGCCAGCAGTAACGGGGCAGAATACGAGCAGTACTTC. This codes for CASSNGAEYEQYF.

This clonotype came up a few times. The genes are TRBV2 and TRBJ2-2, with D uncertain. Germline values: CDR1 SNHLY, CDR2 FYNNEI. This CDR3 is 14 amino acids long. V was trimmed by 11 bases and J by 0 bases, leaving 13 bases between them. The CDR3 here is CAASQWTNTGELFF. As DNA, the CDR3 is TGTGCCGCGAGCCAGTGGACGAACACCGGGGAGCTGTTTTTT.

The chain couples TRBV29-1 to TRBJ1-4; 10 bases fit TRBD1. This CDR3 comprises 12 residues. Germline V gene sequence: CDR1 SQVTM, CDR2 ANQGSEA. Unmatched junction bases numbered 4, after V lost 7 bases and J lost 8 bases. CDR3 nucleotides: TGCAGCGGGGGGACAGGGGAGGAAAAACTGTTTTTT. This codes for CSGGTGEEKLFF.

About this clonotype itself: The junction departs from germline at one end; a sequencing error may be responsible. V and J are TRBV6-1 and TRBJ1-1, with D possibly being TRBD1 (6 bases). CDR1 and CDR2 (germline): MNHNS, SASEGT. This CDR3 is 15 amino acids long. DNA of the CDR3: TGTGCCAGCCGCCCATTTTCAGGGGCCATCACTGAAACTTTCTTT. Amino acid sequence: CASRPFSGAITETFF.

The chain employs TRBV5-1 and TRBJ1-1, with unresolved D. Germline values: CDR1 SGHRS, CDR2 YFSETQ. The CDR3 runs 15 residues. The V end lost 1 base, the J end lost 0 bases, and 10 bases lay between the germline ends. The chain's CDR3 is CASSLSVGMNTEAFF. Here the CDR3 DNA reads TGCGCCAGCAGCTTGTCTGTGGGAATGAACACTGAAGCTTTCTTT. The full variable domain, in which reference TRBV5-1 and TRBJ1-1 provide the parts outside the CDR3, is KAGVTQTPRYLIKTRGQQVTLSCSPISGHRSVSWYQQTPGQGLQFLFEYFSETQRNKGNFPGRFSGRQFSNSRSEMNVSTLELGDSALYLCASSLSVGMNTEAFFGQGTRLTVV.

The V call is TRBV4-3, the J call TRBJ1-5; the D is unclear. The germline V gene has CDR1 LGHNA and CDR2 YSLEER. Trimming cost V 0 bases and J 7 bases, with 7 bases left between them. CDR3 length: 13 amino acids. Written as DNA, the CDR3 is TGCGCCAGCAGCCAAGACAGCAGGCAGCCCCAGCATTTT. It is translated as CASSQDSRQPQHF.

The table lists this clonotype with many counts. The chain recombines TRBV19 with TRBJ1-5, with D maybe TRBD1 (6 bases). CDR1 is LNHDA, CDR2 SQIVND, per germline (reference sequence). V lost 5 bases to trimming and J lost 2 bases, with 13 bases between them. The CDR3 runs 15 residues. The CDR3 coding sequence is TGTGCCAGTAGTCGACAGGTCAGGGGCAATCAGCCCCAGCATTTT. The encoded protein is CASSRQVRGNQPQHF. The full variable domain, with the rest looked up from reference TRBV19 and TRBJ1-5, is DGGITQSPKYLFRKEGQNVTLSCEQNLNHDAMYWYRQDPGQGLRLIYYSQIVNDFQKGDIAEGYSVSREKKESFPLTVTSAQKNPTAFYLCASSRQVRGNQPQHFGDGTRLSIL.

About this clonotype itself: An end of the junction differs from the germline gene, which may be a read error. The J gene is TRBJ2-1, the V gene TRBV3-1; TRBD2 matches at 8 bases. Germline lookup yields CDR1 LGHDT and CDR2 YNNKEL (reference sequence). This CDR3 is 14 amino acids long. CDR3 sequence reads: CASSQRGLVNEQLF. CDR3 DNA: TGTGCCAGCAGCCAACGGGGACTAGTCAATGAGCAGCTCTTC.

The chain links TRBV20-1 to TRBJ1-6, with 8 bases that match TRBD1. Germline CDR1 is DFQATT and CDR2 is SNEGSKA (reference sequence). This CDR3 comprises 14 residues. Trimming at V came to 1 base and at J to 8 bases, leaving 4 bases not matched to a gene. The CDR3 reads CSARGMTGDSPLHF. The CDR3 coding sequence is TGCAGTGCTAGAGGTATGACAGGGGATTCACCCCTCCACTTT.

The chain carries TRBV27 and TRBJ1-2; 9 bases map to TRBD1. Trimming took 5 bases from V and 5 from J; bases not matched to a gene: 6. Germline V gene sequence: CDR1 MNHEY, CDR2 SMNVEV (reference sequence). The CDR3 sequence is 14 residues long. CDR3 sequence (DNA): TGTGCCAGCAGTGGGACAGGGAGAGGGTATGGCTACACCTTC. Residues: CASSGTGRGYGYTF.

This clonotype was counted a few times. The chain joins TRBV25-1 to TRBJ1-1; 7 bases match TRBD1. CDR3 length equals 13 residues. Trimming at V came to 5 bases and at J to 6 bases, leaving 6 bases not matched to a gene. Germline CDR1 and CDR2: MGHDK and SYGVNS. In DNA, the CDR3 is TGTGCCAGCAGTATAACCGGGACAGCTGAAGCTTTCTTT. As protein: CASSITGTAEAFF. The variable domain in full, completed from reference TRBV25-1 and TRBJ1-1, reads EADIYQTPRYLVIGTGKKITLECSQTMGHDKMYWYQQDPGMELHLIHYSYGVNSTEKGDLSSESTVSRIRTEHFPLTLESARPSHTSQYLCASSITGTAEAFFGQGTRLTVV.

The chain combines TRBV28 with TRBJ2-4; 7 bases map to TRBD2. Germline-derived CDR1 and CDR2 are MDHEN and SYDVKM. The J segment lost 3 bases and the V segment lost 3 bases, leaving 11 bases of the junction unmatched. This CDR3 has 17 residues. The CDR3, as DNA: TGTGCCAGCAGTTTGGTAGTGGCGGGAGATGACAAAAACATTCAGTACTTC. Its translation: CASSLVVAGDDKNIQYF. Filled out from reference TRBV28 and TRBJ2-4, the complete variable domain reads DVKVTQSSRYLVKRTGEKVFLECVQDMDHENMFWYRQDPGLGLRLIYFSYDVKMKEKGDIPEGYSVSREKKERFSLILESASTNQTSMYLCASSLVVAGDDKNIQYFGAGTRLSVL.

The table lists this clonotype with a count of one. The CDR3 nucleotides read TGTGCCAGCAGTGGCGGACTCGGACTCTCTGGGGCCAACGTCCTGACTTTC. This sequence encodes CASSGGLGLSGANVLTF. The rearrangement joins TRBV6-1 to TRBJ2-6, with D perhaps matching TRBD2 (5 bases). The V gene lost 4 bases and the J gene lost 0 bases, with 13 bases spanning the gap. The CDR3 has 17 residues. Germline assignment: CDR1 MNHNS and CDR2 SASEGT.

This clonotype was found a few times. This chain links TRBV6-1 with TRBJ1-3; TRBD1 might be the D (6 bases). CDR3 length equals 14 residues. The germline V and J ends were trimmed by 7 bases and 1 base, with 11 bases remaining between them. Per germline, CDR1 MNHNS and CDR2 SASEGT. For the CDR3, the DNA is TGTGCCAGCAAAGATACAGGGTCTGGAAACACCATATATTTT. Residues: CASKDTGSGNTIYF.

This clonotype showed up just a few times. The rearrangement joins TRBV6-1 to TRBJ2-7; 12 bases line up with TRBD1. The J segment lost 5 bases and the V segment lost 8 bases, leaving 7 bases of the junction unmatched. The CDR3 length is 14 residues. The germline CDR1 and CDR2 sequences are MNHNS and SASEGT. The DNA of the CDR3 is TGTGCCAGCCTTCCGGGACAGGGGGCGGACGAGCAGTACTTC. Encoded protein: CASLPGQGADEQYF.

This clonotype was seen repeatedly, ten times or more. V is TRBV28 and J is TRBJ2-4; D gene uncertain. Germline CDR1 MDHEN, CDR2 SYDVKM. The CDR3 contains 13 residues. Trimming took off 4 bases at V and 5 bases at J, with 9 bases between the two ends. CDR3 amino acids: CASSSVNQNIQYF. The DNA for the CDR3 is TGTGCCAGCAGTTCCGTTAACCAAAACATTCAGTACTTC.

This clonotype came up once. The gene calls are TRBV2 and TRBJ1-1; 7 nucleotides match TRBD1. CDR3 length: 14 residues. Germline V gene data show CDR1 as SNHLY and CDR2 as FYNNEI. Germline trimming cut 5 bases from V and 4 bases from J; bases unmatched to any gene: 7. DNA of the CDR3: TGTGCCAGCAGTATTGACAGGGCTAGCACTGAAGCTTTCTTT. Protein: CASSIDRASTEAFF.

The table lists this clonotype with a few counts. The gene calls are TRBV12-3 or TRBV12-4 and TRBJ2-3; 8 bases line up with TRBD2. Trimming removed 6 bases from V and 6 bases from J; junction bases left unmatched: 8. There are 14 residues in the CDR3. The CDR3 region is CASSPAASGDTQYF. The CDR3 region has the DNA TGTGCCAGCAGCCCGGCGGCTAGCGGGGATACGCAGTATTTT.

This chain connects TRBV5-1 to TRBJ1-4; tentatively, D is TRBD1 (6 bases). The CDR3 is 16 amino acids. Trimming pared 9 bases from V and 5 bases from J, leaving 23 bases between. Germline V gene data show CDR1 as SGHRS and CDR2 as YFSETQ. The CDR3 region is CATRRGLAGVNEKLFF. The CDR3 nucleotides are TGCGCCACCAGGAGAGGGTTGGCAGGGGTAAATGAAAAACTGTTTTTT.

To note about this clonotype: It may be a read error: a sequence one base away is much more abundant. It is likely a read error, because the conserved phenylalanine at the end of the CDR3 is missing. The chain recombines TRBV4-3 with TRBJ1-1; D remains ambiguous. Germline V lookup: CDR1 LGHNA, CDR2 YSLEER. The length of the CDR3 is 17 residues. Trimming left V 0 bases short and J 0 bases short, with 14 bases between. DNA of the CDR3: TGCGCCAGCAGCCAAGATCTGGTTAGGGCCGTGAACACTGAAGCTTTCCTT. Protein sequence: CASSQDLVRAVNTEAFL.

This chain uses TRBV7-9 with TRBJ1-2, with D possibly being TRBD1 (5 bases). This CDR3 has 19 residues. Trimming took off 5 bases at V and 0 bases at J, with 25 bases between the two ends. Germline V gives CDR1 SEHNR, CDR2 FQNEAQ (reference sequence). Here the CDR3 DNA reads TGTGCCAGCAGCACACTACGGGCCTCTGGGGCGTTAGCTAACTATGGCTACACCTTC. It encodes CASSTLRASGALANYGYTF.

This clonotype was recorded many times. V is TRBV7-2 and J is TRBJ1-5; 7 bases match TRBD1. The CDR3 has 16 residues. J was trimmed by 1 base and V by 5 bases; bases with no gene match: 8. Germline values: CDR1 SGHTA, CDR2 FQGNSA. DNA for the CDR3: TGTGCCAGCAGCCTTAATCCAGGGGGGAGCAATCAGCCCCAGCATTTT. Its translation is CASSLNPGGSNQPQHF. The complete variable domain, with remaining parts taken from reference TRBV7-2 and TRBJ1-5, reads GAGVSQSPSNKVTEKGKDVELRCDPISGHTALYWYRQSLGQGLEFLIYFQGNSAPDKSGLPSDRFSAERTGGSVSTLTIQRTQQEDSAVYLCASSLNPGGSNQPQHFGDGTRLSIL.